Given below is one TCR beta chain in context. What it recognizes is unknown. The V gene lost 6 bases and the J gene lost 5 bases, with 17 bases spanning the gap. The CDR3 loop spans 14 amino acids. The germline gives CDR1 MDHEN, CDR2 SYDVKM. These data originate in a study of cytomegalovirus exposure and HLA in healthy donors. Overall study findings and caveats: First-cohort TCR clusters were later found to tend to co-occur in the 120 validation repertoires.

TCRdb's table, derived via immunoSEQ multiplex PCR, lists solely in-frame clones and lacks some. The sample has about 88,000 clones, roughly 96% seen once; the top ten hold roughly 0.8%. The donors were in the approximately 120-subject validation cohort; that cohort was separate from the approximately 700-subject first cohort. This sequence originates from a man between 18 and 29 years old in good health and CMV-seronegative. The sequencing input was PBMCs. The rearrangement links TRBV28 to TRBJ2-7; possibly TRBD2 for D (6 bases). CDR3 nucleotide sequence: TGTGCCAGCAGATTAGCGGATGCGTCGGACGAGCAGTACTTC. Encoded protein: CASRLADASDEQYF.